This record covers a single TCR beta chain. Its matching antigen is unknown. TCRdb reprocessed the 5' RACE reads via MiXCR and lists one record per CDR3 protein. Of tens of thousands of distinct CDR3 sequences listed, around 13% were seen once; the top ten hold about a quarter. The sample originates from a study of T-cell memory formation after mild COVID-19. Across the whole study: For the most part, TCR clusters were specific to one donor. Overall study findings and caveats: CD4/CD8 balance held among clones contracting day 15 to 85, and later expanders leaned CD4+. Memory cells collected pre-infection included some clones that later responded, suggesting cross-reactive memory joined.

CDR1 and CDR2 (germline): MNHNY, SVGAGI (reference sequence). CDR3 size: 12 residues. The ends lost 9 bases at V and 4 bases at J; junction bases unmatched: 3. The chain employs TRBV6-6 and TRBJ2-7; 10 nucleotides line up with TRBD1. The TCR sequence derives from an adult woman who had mild COVID-19 (a few samples of this study predate the infection). Cell type and time point are not known. What was sequenced was PBMCs or a T cell subset sorted from them (not recorded which). The DNA of the CDR3 is TGTGCCAGTTGGGACAGGGGTTACGAGCAGTACTTC. This codes for CASWDRGYEQYF.